This TCR beta chain was found in a study of cytomegalovirus exposure and HLA in healthy donors. Study background: Assignment to the Caucasian-associated ancestry cluster applied to 75% to 85% of the approximately 400 genotyped donors. Findings of the study overall: Prior analysis indicated that the majority of TCR beta V segments exhibited productivity approximately 87% or approximately 30% of the time. CMV serostatus was the only recorded immune exposure for donors.

In regard to this clone: The antigen remains unidentified.

Primers: 60 Vbeta forward and 13 Jbeta reverse. Only in-frame clones appear in the TCRdb table, and some are missing; sequencing was by immunoSEQ multiplex PCR. The sample includes around 130,000 clones, approximately 80% of them seen just once. This TCR was recovered from a boy aged 2 to 10 in good health and CMV-seronegative. Material: PBMCs.

The chain's CDR3 is CASQTDTQLTDTQYF. The CDR3 bases are TGTGCCAGCCAGACCGACACACAGCTCACAGATACGCAGTATTTT. The chain combines TRBV2 with TRBJ2-3, with D hard to call. Germline V CDR1 and CDR2: SNHLY, FYNNEI. This CDR3 spans 15 amino acids. V was clipped by 8 bases and J by 2 bases, with 17 bases between them.